The subject of this entry is one T cell receptor beta chain. Primers included in the PCR were 60 Vbeta and 13 Jbeta primers. The table came from immunoSEQ multiplex PCR; TCRdb's copy has only in-frame clones and leaves some out. The sample lists 59,000 or so clones; around 86% were seen once. This record belongs to a study of cytomegalovirus exposure and HLA in healthy donors. The germline gives CDR1 MDHEN, CDR2 SYDVKM. V lost 6 bases and J lost 0, with 15 bases in between. CDR3 length equals 16 residues. The clonotype originates from a female donor in good health and CMV-seronegative. The chain combines TRBV28 with TRBJ2-1; no definite D call. Material: PBMCs. The CDR3 nucleotides are TGTGCCAGCAGCACGGCCGAGCGACGCTCCTACAATGAGCAGTTCTTC. Amino acid sequence: CASSTAERRSYNEQFF.